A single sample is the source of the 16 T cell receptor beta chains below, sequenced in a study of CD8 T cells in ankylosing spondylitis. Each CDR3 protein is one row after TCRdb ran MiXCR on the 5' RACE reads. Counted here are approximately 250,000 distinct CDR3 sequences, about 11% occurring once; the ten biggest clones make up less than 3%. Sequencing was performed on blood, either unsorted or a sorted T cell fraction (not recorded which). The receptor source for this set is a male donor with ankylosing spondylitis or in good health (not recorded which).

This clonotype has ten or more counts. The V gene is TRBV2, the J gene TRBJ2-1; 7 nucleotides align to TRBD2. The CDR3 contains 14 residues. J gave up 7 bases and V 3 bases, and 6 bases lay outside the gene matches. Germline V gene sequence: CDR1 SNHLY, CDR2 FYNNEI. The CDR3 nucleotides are TGTGCCAGCAGTGAGATTAGGGAGGGAAATGAGCAGTTCTTC. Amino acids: CASSEIREGNEQFF.

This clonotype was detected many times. CDR3 sequence reads: CASSQDARTSGLATDTGELFF. For the CDR3, the DNA is TGTGCCAGCAGCCAAGATGCACGGACTAGCGGGTTAGCGACGGACACCGGGGAGCTGTTTTTT. The chain has TRBV4-2 and TRBJ2-2; 11 nucleotides line up with TRBD2. V shed 0 bases, J shed 3 bases, and the junction held 15 bases outside the gene matches. Germline CDR1 is LGHNA and CDR2 is YNFKEQ. There are 21 residues in the CDR3.

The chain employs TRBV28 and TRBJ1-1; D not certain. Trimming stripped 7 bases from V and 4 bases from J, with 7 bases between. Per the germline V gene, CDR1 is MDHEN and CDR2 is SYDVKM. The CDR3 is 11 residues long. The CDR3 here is CASKLATEAFF. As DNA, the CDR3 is TGTGCCAGCAAGCTCGCCACTGAAGCTTTCTTT. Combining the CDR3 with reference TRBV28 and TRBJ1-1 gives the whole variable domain DVKVTQSSRYLVKRTGEKVFLECVQDMDHENMFWYRQDPGLGLRLIYFSYDVKMKEKGDIPEGYSVSREKKERFSLILESASTNQTSMYLCASKLATEAFFGQGTRLTVV.

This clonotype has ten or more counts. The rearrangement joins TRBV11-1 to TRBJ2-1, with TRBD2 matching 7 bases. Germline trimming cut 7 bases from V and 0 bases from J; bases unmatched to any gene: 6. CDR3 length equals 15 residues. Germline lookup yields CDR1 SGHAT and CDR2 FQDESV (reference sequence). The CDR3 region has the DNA TGTGCCAGCACCCCAACGGGGGGCTCCTACAATGAGCAGTTCTTC. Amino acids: CASTPTGGSYNEQFF.

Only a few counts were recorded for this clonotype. In nucleotides, the CDR3 is TGTGCCAGCAGCCCATGGACAGGACCACTCTCTGGAAACACCATATATTTT. Residues: CASSPWTGPLSGNTIYF. V is TRBV11-1 and J is TRBJ1-3; the match to TRBD1 covers 7 bases. The germline gives CDR1 SGHAT, CDR2 FQDESV (reference sequence). The V gene end was trimmed by 5 bases and the J gene end by 0 bases; junction bases not matched to a gene: 10. This CDR3 region has 17 residues.

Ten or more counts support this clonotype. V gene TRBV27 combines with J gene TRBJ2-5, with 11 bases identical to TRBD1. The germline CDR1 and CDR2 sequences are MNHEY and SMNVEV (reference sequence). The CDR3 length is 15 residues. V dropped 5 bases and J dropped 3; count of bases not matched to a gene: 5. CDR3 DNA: TGTGCCAGCAGTCGCGGGACAGGGGGTAAAGAGACCCAGTACTTC. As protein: CASSRGTGGKETQYF.

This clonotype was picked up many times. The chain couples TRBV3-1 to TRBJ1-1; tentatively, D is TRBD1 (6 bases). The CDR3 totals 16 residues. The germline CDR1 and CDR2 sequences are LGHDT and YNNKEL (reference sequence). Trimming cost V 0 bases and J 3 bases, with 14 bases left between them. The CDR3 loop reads CASSQDETGWDTEAFF. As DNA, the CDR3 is TGTGCCAGCAGCCAAGACGAGACAGGATGGGACACTGAAGCTTTCTTT.

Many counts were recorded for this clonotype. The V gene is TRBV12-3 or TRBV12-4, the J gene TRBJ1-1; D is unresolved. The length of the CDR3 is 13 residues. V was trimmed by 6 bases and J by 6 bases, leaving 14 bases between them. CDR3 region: CASSSGRRAEAFF. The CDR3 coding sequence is TGTGCCAGCAGCTCGGGGAGAAGGGCTGAAGCTTTCTTT.

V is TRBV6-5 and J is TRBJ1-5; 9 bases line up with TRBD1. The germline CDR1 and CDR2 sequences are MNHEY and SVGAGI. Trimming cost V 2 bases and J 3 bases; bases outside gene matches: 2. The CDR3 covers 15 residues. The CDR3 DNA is TGTGCCAGCAGTTACGGGACAGGGACCAATCAGCCCCAGCATTTT. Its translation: CASSYGTGTNQPQHF.

The CDR3, as DNA: TGTGCCATCAGTGATGGGCGTGGGAACACTGAAGCTTTCTTT. This codes for CAISDGRGNTEAFF. V usage is TRBV10-3 and J usage is TRBJ1-1, with D unclear. Trimming took 3 bases from V and 1 from J, leaving 9 bases between them. CDR3 length: 14 amino acids. Looked up from germline, CDR1 is ENHRY and CDR2 is SYGVKD.

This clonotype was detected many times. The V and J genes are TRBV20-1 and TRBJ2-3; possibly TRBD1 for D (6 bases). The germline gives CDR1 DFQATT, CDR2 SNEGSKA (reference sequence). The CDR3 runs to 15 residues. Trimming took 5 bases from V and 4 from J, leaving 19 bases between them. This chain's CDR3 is CSASRQERVADTQYF. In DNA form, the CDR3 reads TGCAGTGCTTCCCGACAGGAGAGGGTTGCAGATACGCAGTATTTT.

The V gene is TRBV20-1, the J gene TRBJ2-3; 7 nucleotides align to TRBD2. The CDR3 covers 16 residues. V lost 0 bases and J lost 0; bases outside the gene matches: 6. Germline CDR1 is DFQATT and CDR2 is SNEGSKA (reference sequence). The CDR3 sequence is CSARDPAGSSTDTQYF. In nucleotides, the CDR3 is TGCAGTGCTAGAGATCCAGCGGGGTCTAGCACAGATACGCAGTATTTT.

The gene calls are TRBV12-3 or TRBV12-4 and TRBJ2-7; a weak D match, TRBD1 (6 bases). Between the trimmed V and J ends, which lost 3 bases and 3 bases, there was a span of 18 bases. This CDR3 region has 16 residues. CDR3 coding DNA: TGTGCCAGCAGTTTGGGCCAAGGGGGACGGGACTACGAGCAGTACTTC. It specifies CASSLGQGGRDYEQYF.

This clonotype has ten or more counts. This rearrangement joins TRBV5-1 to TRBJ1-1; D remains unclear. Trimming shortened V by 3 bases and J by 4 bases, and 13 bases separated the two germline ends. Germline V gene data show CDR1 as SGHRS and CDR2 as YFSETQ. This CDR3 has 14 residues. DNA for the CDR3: TGCGCCAGCAGCTCAGGCGAGGAGGGCACTGAAGCTTTCTTT. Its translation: CASSSGEEGTEAFF.

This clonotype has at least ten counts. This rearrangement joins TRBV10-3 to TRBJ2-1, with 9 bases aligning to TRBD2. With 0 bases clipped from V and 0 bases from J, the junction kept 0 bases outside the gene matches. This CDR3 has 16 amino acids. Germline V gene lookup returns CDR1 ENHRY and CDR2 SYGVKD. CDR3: CAISESSGSSYNEQFF. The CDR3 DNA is TGTGCCATCAGTGAGTCTAGCGGGAGCTCCTACAATGAGCAGTTCTTC.

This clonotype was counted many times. CDR3 nucleotides: TGTGCCAGCAGTTTATTAGACAGCGGGGGACAAGAGACCCAGTACTTC. Encoded protein: CASSLLDSGGQETQYF. The V call is TRBV12-3 or TRBV12-4, the J call TRBJ2-5; 8 bases fit TRBD2. The CDR3 covers 16 residues. Unmatched junction bases numbered 7, after V lost 2 bases and J lost 2 bases.